What follows are 25 T cell receptor beta chains derived from one specimen sequenced in a study of response to subunit inactivated influenza vaccine (dated by TCRdb to the late 2010s). The time point label, read with the paper, signifies: around 45 days after influenza vaccine administration. The library was built by means of RT-PCR. This sample was sequenced with an Illumina HiSeq 2500. TCRdb took the public reads, trimmed them with fastp at Q25, ran MiXCR for clone calling and kept in-frame beta chains. Identical CDR3 proteins give one entry, which carries the most common genes and DNA. The sample records over 400,000 distinct CDR3 sequences, 10% to 15% of which are singletons. Of the sample, around 12% is held by the ten largest clones. The sequenced sample was PBMCs from blood, obtained 45 days after vaccination. The receptor set was obtained from a man aged 50 to 59 who received an inactivated influenza vaccine. Donor details come from another sample of the same person, matched by shared clones.

This clonotype was counted at least ten times. The rearrangement links TRBV12-3 or TRBV12-4 to TRBJ2-7; 7 bases map to TRBD1. This CDR3 spans 15 amino acids. Unmatched junction bases numbered 11, after V lost 3 bases and J lost 6 bases. The CDR3 spells CASSLNVHTGAEQYF. CDR3 nucleotide sequence: TGTGCCAGCAGTTTGAATGTTCACACAGGGGCCGAGCAGTACTTC.

The chain carries TRBV4-3 and TRBJ2-3; 9 bases agree with TRBD1. The trim removed 5 bases at V and 2 bases at J, leaving 8 bases unmatched. The germline gives CDR1 LGHNA, CDR2 YSLEER. CDR3 length equals 16 residues. In DNA form, the CDR3 reads TGCGCCAGCAGCGAAATCTGGGACAGGGACACAGATACGCAGTATTTT. It specifies CASSEIWDRDTDTQYF.

The V call is TRBV25-1, the J call TRBJ2-7; D may be TRBD1 (7 bases). Germline CDR1 reads MGHDK; CDR2 reads SYGVNS. The CDR3 spans 13 residues. The V gene lost 3 bases and the J gene lost 8 bases, with 14 bases spanning the gap. The CDR3 coding sequence is TGTGCCAGCAGTGAGGCAGGGGGGTGGAAGCAGTACTTC. Its protein product is CASSEAGGWKQYF.

This clonotype was observed at least ten times. The chain has TRBV5-5 and TRBJ2-1; the D gene is possibly TRBD1 (6 bases). V was shortened by 5 bases and J by 4 bases, with 16 bases between the two germline ends. From germline, CDR1 is SGHKS and CDR2 YYEKEE (reference sequence). This CDR3 region has 15 residues. CDR3 nucleotides: TGTGCCAGCAGGATACTCTCAGGGGCGTACAATGAGCAGTTCTTC. Translation: CASRILSGAYNEQFF. Variable domain in full (rest from reference TRBV5-5 and TRBJ2-1): DAGVTQSPTHLIKTRGQQVTLRCSPISGHKSVSWYQQVLGQGPQFIFQYYEKEERGRGNFPDRFSARQFPNYSSELNVNALLLGDSALYLCASRILSGAYNEQFFGPGTRLTVL.

The CDR3 DNA reads TGTGCCAGCCGGGGACGGATCTCCTACAATGAGCAGTTCTTC. Its protein is CASRGRISYNEQFF. V is TRBV6-1 and J is TRBJ2-1; D may correspond to TRBD1 or TRBD2 (5 bases each). With 8 bases removed from V and 0 bases from J, the gap between germline ends came to 11 bases. Looked up from germline, CDR1 is MNHNS and CDR2 is SASEGT. This CDR3 has 14 residues.

Regarding this clonotype: This clone may be a read error of a much larger clone one base away. This chain connects TRBV10-3 to TRBJ1-2; no firm D call. Germline V gene data show CDR1 as ENHRY and CDR2 as SYGVKD. This CDR3 is built from 15 residues. CDR3 sequence: CAISESWRTNYGYSF. CDR3 coding DNA: TGTGCCATCAGTGAGTCTTGGCGTACTAACTATGGCTACTCCTTC.

This clonotype was counted ten times or more. The junction differs from germline at one of its ends, possibly a read error. The chain is built from TRBV12-3 or TRBV12-4 and TRBJ2-7; D not resolved. CDR3 length equals 11 residues. CDR3 nucleotides: TGTGCCAGCAGCTTAGGTGGGGAGCAGTACTTC. It specifies CASSLGGEQYF.

The genes are TRBV20-1 and TRBJ2-2; D may be TRBD2 (5 bases). CDR3 length: 12 residues. The germline CDR1 and CDR2 sequences are DFQATT and SNEGSKA (reference sequence). V was clipped by 6 bases and J by 6 bases, with 11 bases between them. CDR3 DNA sequence: TGCAGTGCCACCGAGGGCCCCGGGGAGCTGTTTTTT. Residues: CSATEGPGELFF.

This clonotype has more than one count but fewer than ten. The rearrangement links TRBV5-1 to TRBJ2-5; no firm D call. V dropped 3 bases and J dropped 1 base, with 13 bases sitting between them. Germline V gene data show CDR1 as SGHRS and CDR2 as YFSETQ. This CDR3 contains 15 residues. The CDR3 DNA reads as TGCGCCAGCAGCTCCGACGGAAGATCCCAAGAGACCCAGTACTTC. It yields the protein CASSSDGRSQETQYF.

This clonotype was counted only a few times. The chain joins TRBV12-3 or TRBV12-4 to TRBJ1-2; the match to TRBD1 covers 11 bases. After removal of 4 bases from V and 5 bases from J, the junction contained 3 bases not matched to a gene. The CDR3 extends over 14 amino acids. The CDR3 coding sequence is TGTGCCAGCAGTTCGGACAGGGGGCAGTATGGCTACACCTTC. Translation: CASSSDRGQYGYTF.

This clonotype was detected ten times or more. The genes are TRBV5-1 and TRBJ2-7; D is possibly TRBD1 (5 bases). Germline V lookup: CDR1 SGHRS, CDR2 YFSETQ. There are 15 residues in the CDR3. V dropped 4 bases and J dropped 0 bases, with 14 bases sitting between them. CDR3 sequence: CASSAGPGYSYEQYF. The CDR3 DNA reads as TGCGCCAGCAGCGCCGGTCCAGGGTACTCCTACGAGCAGTACTTC. Filled out from reference TRBV5-1 and TRBJ2-7, the complete variable domain reads KAGVTQTPRYLIKTRGQQVTLSCSPISGHRSVSWYQQTPGQGLQFLFEYFSETQRNKGNFPGRFSGRQFSNSRSEMNVSTLELGDSALYLCASSAGPGYSYEQYFGPGTRLTVT.

This clonotype has a count of ten or more. The rearrangement uses TRBV6-2 or TRBV6-3 and TRBJ1-5, with 8 nucleotides matching TRBD1. CDR1 is MNHEY, CDR2 SVGEGT, per germline. This CDR3 spans 14 amino acids. Trimming at V came to 7 bases and at J to 7 bases, leaving 9 bases not matched to a gene. CDR3 sequence: CASTEDRGRQPQHF. The CDR3 nucleotides read TGTGCCAGCACTGAAGACAGGGGACGCCAGCCCCAGCATTTT.

This sequence joins TRBV20-1 and TRBJ2-7, with TRBD2 matching 13 bases. Germline CDR1 and CDR2: DFQATT and SNEGSKA (reference sequence). The CDR3 runs to 14 residues. Trimming at V came to 6 bases and at J to 5 bases, leaving 7 bases not matched to a gene. Written as DNA, the CDR3 is TGCAGTGCGGAAGGGACTAGCGGGACCAACGAGCAGTACTTC. It is translated as CSAEGTSGTNEQYF.

This clonotype was recorded a few times. The V and J genes are TRBV5-4 and TRBJ2-4; D is unresolved. Trimming took 4 bases from V and 2 from J, leaving 19 bases between them. The CDR3 totals 17 residues. Germline CDR1 is SGHNT and CDR2 is YYREEE (reference sequence). The DNA of the CDR3 is TGTGCCAGCAGCGCCACTTTGGGCCCACTAACCAAAAACATTCAGTACTTC. Translation gives CASSATLGPLTKNIQYF.

The chain couples TRBV29-1 to TRBJ2-7, with D perhaps being TRBD1 or TRBD2 (5 bases each). CDR3 length: 14 residues. Germline V CDR1 and CDR2: SQVTM, ANQGSEA. Trimming removed 7 bases from V and 4 bases from J, with 20 bases in between. CDR3 loop: CSATTPGLGYEQYF. CDR3 nucleotides: TGCAGCGCCACCACCCCGGGGCTGGGGTACGAGCAGTACTTC.

V and J are TRBV10-3 and TRBJ1-2, with D uncertain. V was pared by 0 bases and J by 6 bases, with 11 bases between. In germline, CDR1 is ENHRY, CDR2 SYGVKD. The CDR3 is made up of 14 amino acids. The CDR3: CAISESASVHGYTF. The CDR3 nucleotides read TGTGCCATCAGTGAGTCTGCCAGTGTTCATGGCTACACCTTC.

There are a few counts of this clonotype. This rearrangement joins TRBV7-6 to TRBJ1-3, with D uncertain. Germline V gene data show CDR1 as SGHVS and CDR2 as FNYEAQ. V lost 1 base, J lost 0 bases, and 10 bases lay in between. The CDR3 contains 16 residues. CDR3 residues: CASSLDIRNSGNTIYF. Written as DNA, the CDR3 is TGTGCCAGCAGCTTAGACATCAGGAACTCTGGAAACACCATATATTTT. Supplemented by reference TRBV7-6 and TRBJ1-3, the full variable domain reads GAGVSQSPRYKVTKRGQDVALRCDPISGHVSLYWYRQALGQGPEFLTYFNYEAQQDKSGLPNDRFSAERPEGSISTLTIQRTEQRDSAMYRCASSLDIRNSGNTIYFGEGSWLTVV.

The genes are TRBV28 and TRBJ2-6, with D perhaps matching TRBD2 (6 bases). Trimming removed 2 bases from V and 0 bases from J, with 20 bases in between. The CDR3 has 20 residues. Germline V lookup: CDR1 MDHEN, CDR2 SYDVKM. CDR3 nucleotides: TGTGCCAGCAGTTTACTAGCGAGTAATACTAAACTCTCTGGGGCCAACGTCCTGACTTTC. Residues: CASSLLASNTKLSGANVLTF.

This clonotype was detected ten times or more. The chain is built from TRBV15 and TRBJ1-2; the match to TRBD1 covers 7 bases. This CDR3 contains 13 residues. The germline gives CDR1 LNHNV, CDR2 YYDKDF (reference sequence). V trimming: 5 bases; J trimming: 8 bases; junction bases outside the gene matches: 8. CDR3 coding DNA: TGTGCCACCAGCTCCCGGACAGGATCGGGCTACACCTTC. Protein product: CATSSRTGSGYTF. The variable domain in full, completed from reference TRBV15 and TRBJ1-2, reads DAMVIQNPRYQVTQFGKPVTLSCSQTLNHNVMYWYQQKSSQAPKLLFHYYDKDFNNEADTPDNFQSRRPNTSFCFLDIRSPGLGDTAMYLCATSSRTGSGYTFGSGTRLTVV.

In its sample, this clonotype was seen a few times. The V call is TRBV5-5, the J call TRBJ2-1; D unclear. V was pared by 0 bases and J by 0 bases, with 10 bases between. Germline V lookup: CDR1 SGHKS, CDR2 YYEKEE (reference sequence). The length of the CDR3 is 16 residues. The CDR3 DNA follows: TGTGCCAGCAGCTTGGAGTCCTGGAGCTCCTACAATGAGCAGTTCTTC. Translating gives CASSLESWSSYNEQFF.

This clonotype was seen at least ten times. This chain uses TRBV12-3 or TRBV12-4 with TRBJ2-2; tentative D call: TRBD1 (6 bases). The CDR3 spans 15 residues. Trimming stripped 3 bases from V and 4 bases from J, with 12 bases between. CDR3 sequence reads: CASSFWGRVTGELFF. The CDR3 nucleotides are TGTGCCAGCAGTTTTTGGGGGCGAGTCACCGGGGAGCTGTTTTTT.

This clonotype occurred many times. The V gene is TRBV27, the J gene TRBJ2-7; TRBD1 agrees at 9 bases. In germline, CDR1 is MNHEY, CDR2 SMNVEV (reference sequence). This CDR3 comprises 14 residues. The trim removed 8 bases at V and 2 bases at J, leaving 7 bases unmatched. The CDR3 DNA follows: TGTGCCAGCGGTACCGGGACAGGGACCTACGAGCAGTACTTC. This encodes CASGTGTGTYEQYF.

This clonotype was detected only a few times. The genes are TRBV5-6 and TRBJ1-1; unclear D gene. Trimming removed 3 bases at V and 1 base at J, with 10 bases between. Germline-derived CDR1 and CDR2 are SGHDT and YYEEEE. The CDR3 is made up of 14 amino acids. The CDR3 here is CASSYGVSNTEAFF. DNA for the CDR3: TGTGCCAGCAGCTACGGAGTCTCGAACACTGAAGCTTTCTTT.

The rearrangement uses TRBV6-1 and TRBJ2-7, with 9 positions matching TRBD2. The germline CDR1 and CDR2 sequences are MNHNS and SASEGT. The trim removed 5 bases at V and 0 bases at J, leaving 5 bases unmatched. The CDR3 runs 15 residues. CDR3 nucleotides: TGTGCCAGCAGTCGCAGCGGGGGGCTCTCCTACGAGCAGTACTTC. Its translation: CASSRSGGLSYEQYF.

V and J are TRBV12-3 or TRBV12-4 and TRBJ2-5; D is undetermined. The CDR3 length is 13 residues. V was clipped by 7 bases and J by 2 bases, with 11 bases between them. The CDR3 DNA reads TGTGCCAGCACCGGCCGTCGGCAAGAGACCCAGTACTTC. Its translation is CASTGRRQETQYF.